A single sample is the source of the 25 T cell receptor beta chains below, sequenced in a study of blood T cell repertoires in COVID-19. Generated by immunoSEQ multiplex PCR, the TCRdb table keeps only in-frame clones and is missing some. The sample holds 250,000 to 300,000 clones, roughly 80% seen once. The sample comprised PBMCs or T cells enriched from blood (not recorded which). Receptors were obtained from a middle-aged man who had been exposed to COVID-19.

The chain has TRBV9 and TRBJ2-2; 7 bases match TRBD2. There are 17 residues in the CDR3. Germline V gene data show CDR1 as SGDLS and CDR2 as YYNGEE. V trimming: 2 bases; J trimming: 4 bases; junction bases outside the gene matches: 11. The CDR3 loop reads CASSVWAGALSTGELFF. CDR3 DNA: TGTGCCAGCAGCGTCTGGGCGGGAGCTTTGAGCACCGGGGAGCTGTTTTTT.

CDR3 protein: CASSLASGDYEQYF. CDR3 coding DNA: TGCGCCAGCAGCTTGGCCAGCGGTGACTACGAGCAGTACTTC. The chain links TRBV5-1 to TRBJ2-7; a weak D match, TRBD2 (5 bases). CDR3 length: 14 residues. Germline loops: CDR1 SGHRS, CDR2 YFSETQ. V was cut by 0 bases and J by 3 bases, with 10 bases left in between.

The chain combines TRBV7-8 with TRBJ2-2; D is unresolved. V lost 5 bases and J 2 bases, leaving 9 bases between the germline ends. The CDR3 has 14 residues. Germline CDR1 is SGHVS and CDR2 is FQNEAQ. CDR3 amino acids: CASSKNSNTGELFF. The CDR3 DNA reads as TGTGCCAGCAGCAAAAACAGTAACACCGGGGAGCTGTTTTTT.

CDR3 DNA: TGTGCCAGCAGCTTAACCCGAAGCTCCGGGACAGGGCTTTTCTTT. Residues: CASSLTRSSGTGLFF. The chain couples TRBV7-2 to TRBJ1-1, with 9 bases that match TRBD1. There are 15 residues in the CDR3. Germline CDR1 reads SGHTA; CDR2 reads FQGNSA. With V trimmed by 2 bases and J by 13 bases, 14 bases remained unmatched. The variable domain in full, completed from reference TRBV7-2 and TRBJ1-1, reads GAGVSQSPSNKVTEKGKDVELRCDPISGHTALYWYRQSLGQGLEFLIYFQGNSAPDKSGLPSDRFSAERTGGSVSTLTIQRTQQEDSAVYLCASSLTRSSGTGLFFGQGTRLTVV.

V usage is TRBV23-1 and J usage is TRBJ2-6; 11 nucleotides align to TRBD2. TRBV23-1 is identified as an open reading frame with a role that is uncertain. CDR3 length equals 18 residues. V shed 6 bases, J shed 0 bases, and the junction held 7 bases outside the gene matches. CDR3 nucleotide sequence: TGCGCCAGCAGGACGGGGACTAGCGGATACTCTGGGGCCAACGTCCTGACTTTC. Amino acid sequence: CASRTGTSGYSGANVLTF.

The chain employs TRBV19 and TRBJ1-1, with 7 bases identical to TRBD1. The junction had 8 bases not matched to a gene; V was cut back by 3 bases and J by 4 bases. The CDR3 length is 15 residues. Per the germline V gene, CDR1 is LNHDA and CDR2 is SQIVND (reference sequence). DNA of the CDR3: TGTGCCAGTAGTATGCGGGGGGCAGGGGGCACTGAAGCTTTCTTT. Translation gives CASSMRGAGGTEAFF.

The CDR3, as DNA: TGTGCCAGCAGCCTAGACAGGGAAGCTTTCTTT. This gives the protein CASSLDREAFF. V gene TRBV6-5 combines with J gene TRBJ1-1, with a tentative D call TRBD1 (6 bases). The CDR3 is 11 amino acids. Between the trimmed V and J ends, which lost 6 bases and 8 bases, there was a span of 10 bases. Germline V gives CDR1 MNHEY, CDR2 SVGAGI.

This sequence joins TRBV18 and TRBJ1-1; perhaps TRBD1 as D (5 bases). Germline lookup yields CDR1 KGHSH and CDR2 LQKENI. The V and J ends lost 3 bases and 2 bases respectively, with 13 bases between them. The CDR3 covers 15 residues. CDR3 nucleotide sequence: TGTGCCAGCTCACCCAGCGACAGCTCAAACACTGAAGCTTTCTTT. Translation gives CASSPSDSSNTEAFF.

This rearrangement joins TRBV19 to TRBJ2-7; D perhaps matches TRBD1 (5 bases). Trimming removed 3 bases at V and 6 bases at J, with 9 bases between. Germline lookup yields CDR1 LNHDA and CDR2 SQIVND (reference sequence). The CDR3 runs to 12 residues. CDR3 protein: CASSIRAAEQYF. Here the CDR3 DNA reads TGTGCCAGTAGTATCAGGGCTGCCGAGCAGTACTTC. Filled out from reference TRBV19 and TRBJ2-7, the complete variable domain reads DGGITQSPKYLFRKEGQNVTLSCEQNLNHDAMYWYRQDPGQGLRLIYYSQIVNDFQKGDIAEGYSVSREKKESFPLTVTSAQKNPTAFYLCASSIRAAEQYFGPGTRLTVT.

In DNA form, the CDR3 reads TGTGCCAGCAGCTGGACTAGCGGGATAAGGTCCTACAATGAGCAGTTCTTC. Amino acids: CASSWTSGIRSYNEQFF. V is TRBV7-2 and J is TRBJ2-1; 12 bases fit TRBD2. This CDR3 is built from 17 residues. With 4 bases clipped from V and 1 base from J, the junction kept 5 bases outside the gene matches. The germline gives CDR1 SGHTA, CDR2 FQGNSA.

This chain links TRBV29-1 with TRBJ1-5; no clear D gene. The germline gives CDR1 SQVTM, CDR2 ANQGSEA. Trimming took 6 bases from V and 0 from J, leaving 6 bases between them. There are 12 residues in the CDR3. For the CDR3, the DNA is TGCAGCGTGGCATATAGCAATCAGCCCCAGCATTTT. This codes for CSVAYSNQPQHF.

The rearrangement links TRBV7-8 to TRBJ2-2; 7 nucleotides line up with TRBD2. Per the germline V gene, CDR1 is SGHVS and CDR2 is FQNEAQ. J was trimmed by 2 bases and V by 5 bases; bases with no gene match: 5. This CDR3 is 15 amino acids long. CDR3 sequence: CASSPSGVNTGELFF. As DNA, the CDR3 is TGTGCCAGCAGCCCAAGCGGGGTAAACACCGGGGAGCTGTTTTTT.

This sequence joins TRBV5-1 and TRBJ2-3; 8 bases are a match to TRBD2. With V trimmed by 3 bases and J by 5 bases, 8 bases remained unmatched. The length of the CDR3 is 15 residues. In germline, CDR1 is SGHRS, CDR2 YFSETQ. The CDR3 loop reads CASSSRTSIKDTQYF. The CDR3 DNA follows: TGCGCCAGCAGCTCAAGGACTAGCATAAAAGATACGCAGTATTTT.

The chain joins TRBV4-2 to TRBJ2-1; TRBD2 matches at 15 bases. The CDR3 loop spans 16 amino acids. Germline assignment: CDR1 LGHNA and CDR2 YNFKEQ. Losses at the gene ends were 3 bases for V and 10 bases for J; bases not matched to a gene: 7. The CDR3 spells CASSQQGLAGGGEQFF. The CDR3 DNA reads TGTGCCAGCAGCCAGCAGGGACTAGCGGGAGGCGGAGAGCAGTTCTTC.

The chain carries TRBV21-1 and TRBJ2-2; TRBD2, the D gene given by the table, was not confirmed from the DNA. TRBV21-1 is assigned pseudogene status. CDR3 length equals 17 residues. CDR3 sequence: CASSKSCTREKVGELFF. The CDR3, as DNA: TGTGCCAGCAGCAAAAGTTGTACGCGGGAGAAGGTCGGGGAGCTGTTTTTT.

As DNA, the CDR3 is TGTGCCAGCAGCCAGGGGTCCGCGAAGACTGAAGCTTTCTTT. This encodes CASSQGSAKTEAFF. The chain couples TRBV5-5 to TRBJ1-1, with D possibly matching TRBD1 (6 bases). The germline V and J ends were trimmed by 4 bases and 5 bases, with 15 bases remaining between them. This CDR3 has 14 residues. Looked up from germline, CDR1 is SGHKS and CDR2 is YYEKEE (reference sequence).

The V call is TRBV19, the J call TRBJ2-7; D gene uncertain. This CDR3 has 11 residues. Per the germline V gene, CDR1 is LNHDA and CDR2 is SQIVND (reference sequence). Between the trimmed V and J ends, which lost 3 bases and 3 bases, there was a span of 3 bases. This CDR3 reads CASSIGYEQYF. CDR3 nucleotide sequence: TGTGCCAGTAGTATCGGCTACGAGCAGTACTTC.

The V gene is TRBV6-5, the J gene TRBJ1-2, with 7 bases lining up with TRBD1. CDR3 size: 12 residues. Germline CDR1 is MNHEY and CDR2 is SVGAGI. Losses at the gene ends were 6 bases for V and 7 bases for J; bases not matched to a gene: 5. The CDR3 nucleotides are TGTGCCAGCAGCGACAGGGAGATTGGCTACACCTTC. This codes for CASSDREIGYTF.

The chain joins TRBV6-5 to TRBJ2-3; 9 bases are a match to TRBD2. The V segment lost 2 bases and the J segment 4 bases; nucleotides outside the gene matches: 1. The length of the CDR3 is 14 residues. Per germline, CDR1 MNHEY and CDR2 SVGAGI. The CDR3 DNA sequence: TGTGCCAGCAGTTACCGACTAGCGGCAGATACGCAGTATTTT. Protein product: CASSYRLAADTQYF.

The chain is built from TRBV5-4 and TRBJ2-2; 8 bases map to TRBD1. Germline CDR1 SGHNT, CDR2 YYREEE (reference sequence). V shed 4 bases and J 7 bases; nucleotides not matched to a gene: 9. CDR3 length: 15 residues. CDR3 loop: CASSPGGGKVGELFF. CDR3 bases: TGTGCCAGCAGCCCAGGGGGCGGGAAGGTCGGGGAGCTGTTTTTT.

This chain joins TRBV24-1 and TRBJ2-1, with 7 bases identical to TRBD1. V trimming: 3 bases; J trimming: 11 bases; junction bases outside the gene matches: 6. This CDR3 is 13 amino acids long. Per germline, CDR1 KGHDR and CDR2 SFDVKD. The CDR3 here is CATSDPDRAQQFF. The DNA for the CDR3 is TGTGCCACCAGTGATCCAGACAGGGCTCAGCAGTTCTTC.

This clone was detected only once. This chain joins TRBV6-5 and TRBJ1-1; 8 positions match TRBD1. After removal of 4 bases from V and 1 base from J, the junction contained 2 bases not matched to a gene. CDR1 and CDR2 (germline): MNHEY, SVGAGI. The CDR3 sequence is 14 residues long. The CDR3, as DNA: TGTGCCAGCAGTTCCGGACAGGGGAACACTGAAGCTTTCTTT. The encoded protein is CASSSGQGNTEAFF.

This clone was picked up a small number of times. V gene TRBV3-1 (or the pseudogene TRBV3-2) combines with J gene TRBJ2-3, with a possible D match to TRBD2 (7 bases). Deletions cut 0 bases from V and 6 bases from J, with 22 bases between. This CDR3 comprises 18 residues. The germline CDR1 and CDR2 sequences are LGHDT and YNNKEL (reference sequence). The CDR3: CASSQDPQGLAAGDTQYF. The CDR3 region has the DNA TGTGCCAGCAGCCAAGACCCCCAGGGGCTAGCGGCTGGCGATACGCAGTATTTT.

The rearrangement joins TRBV27 to TRBJ2-3; 9 positions match TRBD1. The V gene's germline CDR1 is MNHEY and CDR2 SMNVEV (reference sequence). Unmatched junction bases numbered 4, after V lost 6 bases and J lost 3 bases. The CDR3 totals 14 residues. In DNA, the CDR3 is TGTGCCAGCAGGTCCGGGACAGGGACAGATACGCAGTATTTT. Its protein is CASRSGTGTDTQYF.

This chain links TRBV7-9 with TRBJ2-1; TRBD1 is a possible D gene (6 bases). Trimming shortened V by 6 bases and J by 0 bases, and 15 bases separated the two germline ends. The CDR3 consists of 16 residues. Germline V CDR1 and CDR2: SEHNR, FQNEAQ (reference sequence). The CDR3 sequence: CASSLLGQSSYNEQFF. DNA of the CDR3: TGTGCCAGCAGTCTCCTCGGACAGAGCTCCTACAATGAGCAGTTCTTC.